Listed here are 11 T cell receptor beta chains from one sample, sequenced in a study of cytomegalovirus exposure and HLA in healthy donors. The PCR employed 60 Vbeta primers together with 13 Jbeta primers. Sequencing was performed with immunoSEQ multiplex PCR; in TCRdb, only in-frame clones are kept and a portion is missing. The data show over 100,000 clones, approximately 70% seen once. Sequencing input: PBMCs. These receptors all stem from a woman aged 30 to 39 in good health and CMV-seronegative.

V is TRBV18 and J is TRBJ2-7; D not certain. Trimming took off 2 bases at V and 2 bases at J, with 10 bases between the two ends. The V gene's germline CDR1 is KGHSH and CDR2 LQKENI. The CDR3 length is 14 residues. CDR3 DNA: TGTGCCAGCTCACCAACCGGTAGCCCCTACGAGCAGTACTTC. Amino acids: CASSPTGSPYEQYF.

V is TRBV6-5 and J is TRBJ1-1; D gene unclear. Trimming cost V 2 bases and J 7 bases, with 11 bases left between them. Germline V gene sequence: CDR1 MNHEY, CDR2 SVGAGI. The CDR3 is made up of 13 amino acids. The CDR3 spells CASSYTSGGEAFF. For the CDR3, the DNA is TGTGCCAGCAGTTACACCTCAGGAGGTGAAGCTTTCTTT.

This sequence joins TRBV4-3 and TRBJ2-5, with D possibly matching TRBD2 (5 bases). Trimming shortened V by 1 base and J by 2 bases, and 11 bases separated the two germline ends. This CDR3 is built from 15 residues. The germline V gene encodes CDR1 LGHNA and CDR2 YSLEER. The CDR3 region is CASSQGDGLQETQYF. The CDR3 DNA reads TGCGCCAGCAGCCAAGGAGATGGACTTCAAGAGACCCAGTACTTC.

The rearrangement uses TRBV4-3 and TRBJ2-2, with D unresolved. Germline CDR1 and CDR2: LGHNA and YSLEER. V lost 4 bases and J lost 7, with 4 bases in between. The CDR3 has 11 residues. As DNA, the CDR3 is TGCGCCAGCAGCCTCAGCGGGGAGCTGTTTTTT. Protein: CASSLSGELFF.

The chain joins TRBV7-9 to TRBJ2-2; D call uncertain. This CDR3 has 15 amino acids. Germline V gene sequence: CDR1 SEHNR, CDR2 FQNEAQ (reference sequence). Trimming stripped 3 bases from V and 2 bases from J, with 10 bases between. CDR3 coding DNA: TGTGCCAGCAGCTTCACCCCCCTAAACACCGGGGAGCTGTTTTTT. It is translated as CASSFTPLNTGELFF.

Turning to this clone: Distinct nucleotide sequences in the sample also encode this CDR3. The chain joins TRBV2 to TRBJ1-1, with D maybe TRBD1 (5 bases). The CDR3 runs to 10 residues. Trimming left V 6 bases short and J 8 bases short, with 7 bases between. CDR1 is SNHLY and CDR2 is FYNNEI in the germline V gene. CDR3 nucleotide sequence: TGTGCCAGCAGGGGGGGGGAAGCTTTCTTT. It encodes CASRGGEAFF.

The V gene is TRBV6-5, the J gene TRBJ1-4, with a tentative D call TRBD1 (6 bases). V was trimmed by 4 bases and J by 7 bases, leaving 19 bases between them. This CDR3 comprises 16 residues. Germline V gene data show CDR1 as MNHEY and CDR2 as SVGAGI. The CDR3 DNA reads TGTGCCAGCAGTTCCACCGCAGGGGTTCCGGGTGAAAAACTGTTTTTT. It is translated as CASSSTAGVPGEKLFF.

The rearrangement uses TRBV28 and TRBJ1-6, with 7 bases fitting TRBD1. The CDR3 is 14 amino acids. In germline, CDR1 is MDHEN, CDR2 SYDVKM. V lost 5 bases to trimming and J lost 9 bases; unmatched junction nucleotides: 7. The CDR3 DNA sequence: TGTGCCAGCAGTCTACAGGGGTTTAGTTCACCCCTCCACTTT. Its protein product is CASSLQGFSSPLHF.

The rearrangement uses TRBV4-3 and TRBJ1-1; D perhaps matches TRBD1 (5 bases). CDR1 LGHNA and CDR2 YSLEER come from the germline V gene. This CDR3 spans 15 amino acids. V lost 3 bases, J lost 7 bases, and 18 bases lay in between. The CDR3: CASSQGNGQALEAFF. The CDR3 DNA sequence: TGCGCCAGCAGCCAGGGGAACGGACAAGCGCTTGAAGCTTTCTTT.

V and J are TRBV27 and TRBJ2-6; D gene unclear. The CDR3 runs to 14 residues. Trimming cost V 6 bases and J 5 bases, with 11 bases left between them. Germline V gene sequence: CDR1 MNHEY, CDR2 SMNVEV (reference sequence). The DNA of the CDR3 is TGTGCCAGCAGCCTGACATTAAGGGCCAACGTCCTGACTTTC. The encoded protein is CASSLTLRANVLTF. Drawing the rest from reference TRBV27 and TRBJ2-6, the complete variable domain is EAQVTQNPRYLITVTGKKLTVTCSQNMNHEYMSWYRQDPGLGLRQIYYSMNVEVTDKGDVPEGYKVSRKEKRNFPLILESPSPNQTSLYFCASSLTLRANVLTFGAGSRLTVL.

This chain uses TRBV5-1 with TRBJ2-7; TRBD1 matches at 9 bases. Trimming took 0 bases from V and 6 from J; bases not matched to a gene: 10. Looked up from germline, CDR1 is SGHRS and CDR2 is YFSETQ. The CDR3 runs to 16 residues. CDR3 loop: CASSLAVGTGITEQYF. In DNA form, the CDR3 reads TGCGCCAGCAGCTTGGCGGTCGGGACAGGGATTACCGAGCAGTACTTC.